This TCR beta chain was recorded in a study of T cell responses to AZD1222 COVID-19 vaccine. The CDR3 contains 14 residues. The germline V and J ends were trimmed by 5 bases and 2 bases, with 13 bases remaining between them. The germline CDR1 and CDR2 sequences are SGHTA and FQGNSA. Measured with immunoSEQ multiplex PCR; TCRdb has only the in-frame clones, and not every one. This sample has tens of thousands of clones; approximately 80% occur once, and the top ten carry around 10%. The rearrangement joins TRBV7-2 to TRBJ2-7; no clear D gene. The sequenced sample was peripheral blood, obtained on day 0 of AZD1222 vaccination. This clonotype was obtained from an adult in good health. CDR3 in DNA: TGTGCCAGCAGCCAGAGGCAGGTAACCTACGAGCAGTACTTC. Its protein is CASSQRQVTYEQYF.